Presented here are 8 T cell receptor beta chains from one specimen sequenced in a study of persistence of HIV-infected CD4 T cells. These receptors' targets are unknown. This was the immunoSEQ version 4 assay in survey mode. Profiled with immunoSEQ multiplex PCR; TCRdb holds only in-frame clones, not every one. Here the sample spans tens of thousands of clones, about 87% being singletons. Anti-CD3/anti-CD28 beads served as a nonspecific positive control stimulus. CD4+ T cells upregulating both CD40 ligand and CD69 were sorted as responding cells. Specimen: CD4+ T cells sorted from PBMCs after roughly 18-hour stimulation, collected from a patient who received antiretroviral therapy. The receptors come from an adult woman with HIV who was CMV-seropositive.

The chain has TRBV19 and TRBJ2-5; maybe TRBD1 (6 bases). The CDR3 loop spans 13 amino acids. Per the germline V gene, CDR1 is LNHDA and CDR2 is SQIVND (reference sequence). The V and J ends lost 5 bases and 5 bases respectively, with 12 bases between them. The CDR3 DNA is TGTGCCAGTAGTCCTACAGGGTCGGAGACCCAGTACTTC. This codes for CASSPTGSETQYF.

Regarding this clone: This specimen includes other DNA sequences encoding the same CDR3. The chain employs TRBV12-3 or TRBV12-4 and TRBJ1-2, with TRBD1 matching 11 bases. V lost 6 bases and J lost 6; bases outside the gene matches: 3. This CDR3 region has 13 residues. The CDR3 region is CASRDRGRDGYTF. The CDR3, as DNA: TGTGCCAGCAGGGACAGGGGGCGCGATGGCTACACCTTC.

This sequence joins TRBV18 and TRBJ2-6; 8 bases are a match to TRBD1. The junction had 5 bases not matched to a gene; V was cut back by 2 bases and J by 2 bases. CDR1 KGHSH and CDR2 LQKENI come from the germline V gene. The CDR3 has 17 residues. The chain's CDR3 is CASSPTRGRAGANVLTF. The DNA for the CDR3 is TGTGCCAGCTCACCAACCAGGGGGCGCGCTGGGGCCAACGTCCTGACTTTC. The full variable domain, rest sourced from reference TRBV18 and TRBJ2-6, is NAGVMQNPRHLVRRRGQEARLRCSPMKGHSHVYWYRQLPEEGLKFMVYLQKENIIDESGMPKERFSAEFPKEGPSILRIQQVVRGDSAAYFCASSPTRGRAGANVLTFGAGSRLTVL.

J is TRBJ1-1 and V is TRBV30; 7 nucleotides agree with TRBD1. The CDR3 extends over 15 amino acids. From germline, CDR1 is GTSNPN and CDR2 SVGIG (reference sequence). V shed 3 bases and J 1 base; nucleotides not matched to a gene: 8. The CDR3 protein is CAWSSGGGSNTEAFF. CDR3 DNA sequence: TGTGCCTGGAGCTCAGGGGGGGGATCGAACACTGAAGCTTTCTTT.

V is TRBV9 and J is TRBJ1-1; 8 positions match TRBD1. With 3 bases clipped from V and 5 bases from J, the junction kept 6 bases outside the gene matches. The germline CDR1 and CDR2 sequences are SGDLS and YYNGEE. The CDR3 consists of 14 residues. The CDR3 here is CASSEQGAGTEAFF. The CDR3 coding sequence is TGTGCCAGCAGCGAGCAGGGGGCGGGTACTGAAGCTTTCTTT.

The CDR3 loop is CAISRGGSQFF. CDR3 nucleotides: TGTGCCATCAGTCGCGGGGGCTCGCAGTTCTTC. The chain has TRBV10-3 and TRBJ2-1; maybe TRBD2 (7 bases). From germline, CDR1 is ENHRY and CDR2 SYGVKD. V lost 5 bases to trimming and J lost 12 bases, with 11 bases between them. This CDR3 has 11 residues.

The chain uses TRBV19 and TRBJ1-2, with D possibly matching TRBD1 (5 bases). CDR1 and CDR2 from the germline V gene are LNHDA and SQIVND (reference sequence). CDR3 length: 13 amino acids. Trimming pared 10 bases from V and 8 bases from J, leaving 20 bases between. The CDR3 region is CATSDRPWDGYTF. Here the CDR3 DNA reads TGTGCCACCTCAGACCGACCCTGGGACGGCTACACCTTC. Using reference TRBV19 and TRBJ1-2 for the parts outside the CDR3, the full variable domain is DGGITQSPKYLFRKEGQNVTLSCEQNLNHDAMYWYRQDPGQGLRLIYYSQIVNDFQKGDIAEGYSVSREKKESFPLTVTSAQKNPTAFYLCATSDRPWDGYTFGSGTRLTVV.

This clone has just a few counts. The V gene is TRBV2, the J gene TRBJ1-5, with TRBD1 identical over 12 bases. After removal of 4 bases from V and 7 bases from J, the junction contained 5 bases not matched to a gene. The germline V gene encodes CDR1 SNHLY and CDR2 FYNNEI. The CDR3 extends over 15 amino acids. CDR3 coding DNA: TGTGCCAGCAGTGGGGACAGGGGGCAGAGGCAGCCCCAGCATTTT. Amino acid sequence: CASSGDRGQRQPQHF.